These 13 T cell receptor beta chains came from one sample sequenced in a study of blood T cell repertoires in COVID-19. The repertoire was sequenced with immunoSEQ multiplex PCR; TCRdb's copy has only in-frame clones and lacks some. Of about 70,000 clones listed, under 95% are singletons. Sequenced input: peripheral blood. These TCRs come from a human donor in a cohort sampled during active COVID-19.

The chain couples TRBV19 to TRBJ2-3; 13 bases match TRBD2. The CDR3 length is 19 residues. Unmatched junction bases numbered 11, after V lost 5 bases and J lost 0 bases. The germline V gene has CDR1 LNHDA and CDR2 SQIVND (reference sequence). CDR3 loop: CASSGGTSGATPSTDTQYF. The DNA of the CDR3 is TGTGCCAGTAGTGGAGGGACTAGCGGGGCCACACCCAGCACAGATACGCAGTATTTT.

This chain uses TRBV5-1 with TRBJ2-7; the D gene is possibly TRBD2 (6 bases). V shed 3 bases and J shed 7 bases, with 20 bases lying between them. Germline CDR1 SGHRS, CDR2 YFSETQ. This CDR3 spans 15 amino acids. The CDR3 here is CASSWVASTGREQYF. CDR3 DNA: TGCGCCAGCAGCTGGGTGGCGTCAACGGGGAGGGAGCAGTACTTC.

The gene calls are TRBV3-1 (or the pseudogene TRBV3-2) and TRBJ1-2; perhaps TRBD1 as D (5 bases). This CDR3 contains 13 residues. V dropped 5 bases and J dropped 7 bases, with 14 bases sitting between them. Germline assignment: CDR1 LGHDT and CDR2 YNNKEL (reference sequence). The CDR3: CASSLTERSGYTF. CDR3 DNA: TGTGCCAGCAGCTTGACAGAGAGGTCTGGCTACACCTTC.

This clone was detected only once. The chain couples TRBV28 to TRBJ2-5; 9 bases line up with TRBD2. The CDR3 is 15 amino acids. V trimming: 2 bases; J trimming: 5 bases; junction bases outside the gene matches: 6. Germline V gives CDR1 MDHEN, CDR2 SYDVKM. The CDR3 here is CASSLPGLAGETQYF. The DNA of the CDR3 is TGTGCCAGCAGTTTACCGGGACTAGCCGGTGAGACCCAGTACTTC.

The chain combines TRBV27 with TRBJ2-1; D is unresolved. Trimming removed 4 bases from V and 0 bases from J, with 13 bases in between. CDR3 size: 16 residues. CDR1 MNHEY and CDR2 SMNVEV come from the germline V gene (reference sequence). CDR3 sequence reads: CASSSPTVTSYNEQFF. Here the CDR3 DNA reads TGTGCCAGCAGTTCCCCAACAGTTACCTCCTACAATGAGCAGTTCTTC.

The chain has TRBV9 and TRBJ2-3; D unresolved. The V gene lost 0 bases and the J gene lost 2 bases, with 4 bases spanning the gap. CDR3 length: 13 amino acids. Germline loops: CDR1 SGDLS, CDR2 YYNGEE. Here the CDR3 reads CASSVDITDTQYF. Written as DNA, the CDR3 is TGTGCCAGCAGCGTAGACATCACAGATACGCAGTATTTT.

This chain connects TRBV11-2 to TRBJ2-3; TRBD1 aligns across 9 bases. CDR3 size: 14 residues. The germline V gene encodes CDR1 SGHAT and CDR2 FQNNGV. V lost 5 bases, J lost 5 bases, and 5 bases stayed unmatched. The CDR3 is CASSARTGEDTQYF. The CDR3 nucleotides are TGTGCCAGCAGCGCAAGGACAGGGGAAGATACGCAGTATTTT.

The chain employs TRBV21-1 and TRBJ1-2; the table assigns TRBD1, which was not confirmed against the DNA. TRBV21-1 constitutes a pseudogene. The CDR3 consists of 17 residues. The CDR3 nucleotides read TGTGCCAGCCCGCAGGGGACAGGGGAACGGAGTGGTATTGGCTACACCTTC. It specifies CASPQGTGERSGIGYTF.

This chain's CDR3 is CASSVRGRGEINTGELFF. The CDR3 nucleotides are TGTGCCAGCAGCGTAAGGGGGAGAGGGGAAATTAACACCGGGGAGCTGTTTTTT. The genes are TRBV9 and TRBJ2-2, with D possibly being TRBD1 (6 bases). Looked up from germline, CDR1 is SGDLS and CDR2 is YYNGEE. V lost 1 base, J lost 2 bases, and 18 bases lay in between. This CDR3 spans 18 amino acids.

This chain connects TRBV10-3 to TRBJ2-7, with 9 bases identical to TRBD1. Germline CDR1 and CDR2: ENHRY and SYGVKD. V was clipped by 6 bases and J by 2 bases; unmatched bases: 2. The CDR3 totals 13 residues. CDR3 coding DNA: TGTGCCATCAGGGACAGGGGACCCTACGAGCAGTACTTC. Protein sequence: CAIRDRGPYEQYF.

Points on this clone: At one end the junction does not follow the germline gene, possibly because of a read error. The J gene is TRBJ2-4, the V gene TRBV7-9; tentative D call: TRBD2 (7 bases). Germline CDR1 SEHNR, CDR2 FQNEAQ (reference sequence). The CDR3 is 12 amino acids. The CDR3 region has the DNA TGTGCCAGCAGCACCTCTCTAGGAGGGGGGGACTTC. This gives the protein CASSTSLGGGDF.

The chain recombines TRBV4-1 with TRBJ1-2; possible D gene TRBD1, 6 bases. The CDR3 is 15 amino acids. Per the germline V gene, CDR1 is MGHRA and CDR2 is YSYEKL. Trimming took off 2 bases at V and 4 bases at J, with 14 bases between the two ends. The CDR3 loop reads CASSQSATGFYGYTF. CDR3 nucleotide sequence: TGCGCCAGCAGCCAAAGCGCCACAGGGTTCTATGGCTACACCTTC.

This chain links TRBV29-1 with TRBJ2-7; 8 bases are a match to TRBD2. The CDR3 loop spans 13 amino acids. J was trimmed by 12 bases and V by 0 bases; bases with no gene match: 10. Germline V CDR1 and CDR2: SQVTM, ANQGSEA. The CDR3 DNA sequence: TGCAGCGTTGAAGATCGAAGCGGGAGCGGGCCGTACTTC. Amino acids: CSVEDRSGSGPYF.